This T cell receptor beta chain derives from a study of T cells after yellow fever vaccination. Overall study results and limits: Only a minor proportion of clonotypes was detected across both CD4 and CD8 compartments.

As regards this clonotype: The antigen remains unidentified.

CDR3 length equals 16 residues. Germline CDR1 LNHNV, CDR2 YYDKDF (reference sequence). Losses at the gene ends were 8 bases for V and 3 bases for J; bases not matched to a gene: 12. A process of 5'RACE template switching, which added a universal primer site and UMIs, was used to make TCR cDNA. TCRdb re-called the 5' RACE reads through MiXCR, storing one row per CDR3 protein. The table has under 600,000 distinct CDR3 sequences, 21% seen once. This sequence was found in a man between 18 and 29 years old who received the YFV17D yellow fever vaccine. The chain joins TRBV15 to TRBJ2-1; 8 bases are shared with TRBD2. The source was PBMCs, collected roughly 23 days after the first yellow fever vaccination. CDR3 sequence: CATSGGGIKGYNEQFF. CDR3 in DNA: TGTGCCACCTCCGGCGGGGGGATAAAAGGCTACAATGAGCAGTTCTTC.